These 9 T cell receptor beta chains originate from one sample sequenced in a study of blood T cell repertoires in COVID-19 (dated by TCRdb to the early 2020s). The library was built by means of the immunoSEQ multiplex PCR assay. Imported from immuneACCESS, the table was reduced by TCRdb to in-frame sequences with V and J called. These copies leave out some clones; in studies compared against another copy, an unresolved V gene accounts for under half, and the cause of the remainder is not known. The sample includes 97,000 or so clones, with roughly 80% observed a single time. 11% of the sample rests with the top ten. The sequenced material came from peripheral blood. The receptors originated from a man in his 70s with active or convalescent COVID-19.

V usage is TRBV6-2 or TRBV6-3 and J usage is TRBJ2-1; 10 positions agree with TRBD2. The germline gives CDR1 MNHEY, CDR2 SVGEGT. V was clipped by 6 bases and J by 2 bases; unmatched bases: 4. This CDR3 comprises 15 residues. CDR3 nucleotides: TGTGCCAGCAGGCCTCTAGCGGGGGCCTACAATGAGCAGTTCTTC. Protein product: CASRPLAGAYNEQFF.

This chain connects TRBV5-4 to TRBJ2-5, with 9 bases aligning to TRBD2. CDR3 length: 16 amino acids. Germline CDR1 and CDR2: SGHNT and YYREEE (reference sequence). V lost 5 bases to trimming and J lost 4 bases; unmatched junction nucleotides: 12. The CDR3 reads CASSLPGTSRGETQYF. Here the CDR3 DNA reads TGTGCCAGCAGTTTACCCGGGACTAGCCGAGGAGAGACCCAGTACTTC.

By share, this clone counts as medium-sized. The chain links TRBV30 to TRBJ1-5; no reliable D call. This CDR3 region has 13 residues. The V end was cut by 0 bases, the J end by 7 bases, with 10 bases between. The germline CDR1 and CDR2 sequences are GTSNPN and SVGIG (reference sequence). CDR3 nucleotides: TGTGCCTGGAGTGTAGGGAGCGGGCAGCCCCAGCATTTT. Its protein is CAWSVGSGQPQHF.

The chain links TRBV10-2 to TRBJ2-7; a possible D gene is TRBD2 (5 bases). V was pared by 6 bases and J by 4 bases, with 22 bases between. This CDR3 is 16 amino acids long. CDR1 is WSHSY and CDR2 is SAAADI in the germline V gene. For the CDR3, the DNA is TGCGCCAGCAGGCCAACGGGAAAGGGATTTCGTTACGAGCAGTACTTC. Encoded protein: CASRPTGKGFRYEQYF.

This clone was counted once. This chain uses TRBV7-8 with TRBJ2-1; 9 nucleotides align to TRBD2. The CDR3 has 15 residues. Germline V gives CDR1 SGHVS, CDR2 FQNEAQ. V dropped 2 bases and J dropped 5; count of bases not matched to a gene: 4. CDR3 DNA: TGTGCCAGCAGCTTAATCCTAGCGGGGAACAATGAGCAGTTCTTC. It translates to CASSLILAGNNEQFF.

V usage is TRBV19 and J usage is TRBJ1-1, with D maybe TRBD1 (6 bases). This CDR3 comprises 14 residues. With 3 bases removed from V and 4 bases from J, the gap between germline ends came to 12 bases. Germline assignment: CDR1 LNHDA and CDR2 SQIVND (reference sequence). In nucleotides, the CDR3 is TGTGCCAGTAGTATCGGGCAGGGGAGCACTGAAGCTTTCTTT. Its translation is CASSIGQGSTEAFF.

The V call is TRBV30, the J call TRBJ2-1; D is perhaps TRBD2 (6 bases). The CDR3 is 11 amino acids. V lost 4 bases, J lost 9 bases, and 10 bases lay in between. Germline values: CDR1 GTSNPN, CDR2 SVGIG (reference sequence). CDR3 nucleotide sequence: TGTGCCTGGAATGAGGAGGGTGAGCAGTTCTTC. Translated, it gives CAWNEEGEQFF.

This chain joins TRBV2 and TRBJ2-1; a possible D gene is TRBD2 (5 bases). Germline lookup yields CDR1 SNHLY and CDR2 FYNNEI. Trimming left V 4 bases short and J 7 bases short, with 8 bases between. The CDR3 runs 12 residues. The CDR3 region is CASSVEGNEQFF. The CDR3 DNA is TGTGCCAGCAGTGTTGAGGGAAATGAGCAGTTCTTC.

The CDR3 reads CATSRDSPSGGLNEQFF. The CDR3 DNA is TGTGCCACCAGCAGAGATTCCCCTAGCGGGGGGCTGAATGAGCAGTTCTTC. The chain combines TRBV15 with TRBJ2-1, with 11 bases matching TRBD2. The CDR3 consists of 17 residues. Germline values: CDR1 LNHNV, CDR2 YYDKDF (reference sequence). With 0 bases clipped from V and 7 bases from J, the junction kept 8 bases outside the gene matches.